A single sample gave rise to the 30 T cell receptor beta chains below, sequenced in a study of post-analysis software for immune sequencing data. Study-level findings and limits: Controls showed lower frequencies than patients for roughly 5 TRBV segments, and TRBV5-6, TRBV5-1 and TRBV20-1 were among these.

The TCR beta cDNA libraries carried unique molecular identifiers. TCRdb reanalysed the PCR reads using MiXCR and keeps one entry per CDR3 protein. The table shows approximately 250,000 distinct CDR3 sequences, with 30% to 45% occurring only once. Their specific antigens are unknown. What was sequenced was blood. The source of these receptors is a girl under 18 with multiple sclerosis.

Remarks on this clonotype: One end of the junction does not line up with germline, which may come from a read error. The chain's CDR3 is CASRLQGTGNEQFF. The CDR3 DNA reads TGTGCCAGCAGGTTACAGGGGACTGGAAATGAGCAGTTCTTT. The rearrangement links TRBV12-3 or TRBV12-4 to TRBJ2-1; D might be TRBD1 (7 bases). The CDR3 is 14 residues long.

This clonotype was detected a few times. A much larger clone lies a single base off, so this may be a read error. The V gene is TRBV18, the J gene TRBJ2-7, with 9 bases that match TRBD2. This CDR3 is built from 17 residues. CDR1 and CDR2 from the germline V gene are KGHSH and LQKENI. The CDR3 nucleotides are TGTGCCAGCTCGCCACCGACTAGCGGCGTAAACTACAATGAGCAGTACTTC. As protein: CASSPPTSGVNYNEQYF.

The rearrangement uses TRBV5-1 and TRBJ1-4; no firm D call. The CDR3 covers 16 residues. CDR1 SGHRS and CDR2 YFSETQ come from the germline V gene. The V and J ends lost 4 bases and 0 bases respectively, with 13 bases between them. CDR3 protein: CASSQGGQATNEKLFF. CDR3 bases: TGCGCCAGCAGCCAAGGCGGGCAGGCAACTAATGAAAAACTGTTTTTT.

This clonotype was counted many times. The chain combines TRBV29-1 with TRBJ2-4; D ambiguous. Germline V gives CDR1 SQVTM, CDR2 ANQGSEA. The CDR3 has 14 residues. Trimming stripped 5 bases from V and 0 bases from J, with 11 bases between. CDR3 sequence reads: CSVHPGGAKNIQYF. The CDR3 nucleotides are TGCAGCGTTCACCCCGGTGGAGCCAAAAACATTCAGTACTTC. Full variable domain (missing parts from reference TRBV29-1 and TRBJ2-4): SAVISQKPSRDICQRGTSLTIQCQVDSQVTMMFWYRQQPGQSLTLIATANQGSEATYESGFVIDKFPISRPNLTFSTLTVSNMSPEDSSIYLCSVHPGGAKNIQYFGAGTRLSVL.

The J gene is TRBJ2-5, the V gene TRBV19, with 10 bases fitting TRBD2. J gave up 0 bases and V 9 bases, and 4 bases lay outside the gene matches. There are 14 residues in the CDR3. CDR1 LNHDA and CDR2 SQIVND come from the germline V gene (reference sequence). The DNA of the CDR3 is TGTGCCAGCAAACTAGCGGGGTACCAAGAGACCCAGTACTTC. Its protein product is CASKLAGYQETQYF.

The sample holds many counts of this clonotype. The chain couples TRBV12-3 or TRBV12-4 to TRBJ2-3; TRBD2 is a possible D gene (6 bases). V dropped 0 bases and J dropped 5 bases, with 6 bases sitting between them. The CDR3 is made up of 13 amino acids. DNA of the CDR3: TGTGCCAGCAGTTTAGCGGGAGGAGATACGCAGTATTTT. This codes for CASSLAGGDTQYF.

This clonotype was picked up many times. The chain is built from TRBV11-2 and TRBJ2-4; 10 nucleotides match TRBD2. The length of the CDR3 is 15 residues. After removal of 8 bases from V and 6 bases from J, the junction contained 10 bases not matched to a gene. CDR1 is SGHAT, CDR2 FQNNGV, per germline. The CDR3 DNA is TGTGCCAGCCGAACAAGCGGGAGGGGGGTAAACATTCAGTACTTC. Amino acids: CASRTSGRGVNIQYF.

About this clonotype: This may be a read error, as it is one base from a much larger clone. This rearrangement joins TRBV2 to TRBJ1-6, with D unresolved. In germline, CDR1 is SNHLY, CDR2 FYNNEI. Trimming pared 5 bases from V and 9 bases from J, leaving 11 bases between. This CDR3 is built from 13 residues. As DNA, the CDR3 is TGTGCCAGCAGTTCGGACCGTATTTCACCCCTCCACTTT. Translation: CASSSDRISPLHF.

The rearrangement uses TRBV4-3 and TRBJ2-1, with TRBD2 as a possible D gene (5 bases). This CDR3 spans 16 amino acids. V was cut by 6 bases and J by 4 bases, with 19 bases left in between. Germline V gene lookup returns CDR1 LGHNA and CDR2 YSLEER. In nucleotides, the CDR3 is TGCGCCAGCAGTGGTGGAAACCTGGGAGATTACAATGAGCAGTTCTTC. It is translated as CASSGGNLGDYNEQFF.

CDR3: CASRDLKATDTQYF. The CDR3 DNA sequence: TGCGCCAGCAGGGACCTTAAGGCTACAGATACGCAGTATTTT. J is TRBJ2-3 and V is TRBV5-1; D not resolved. Germline V gene data show CDR1 as SGHRS and CDR2 as YFSETQ. With 5 bases removed from V and 3 bases from J, the gap between germline ends came to 13 bases. The CDR3 sequence is 14 residues long.

The chain uses TRBV5-6 and TRBJ2-2, with 8 nucleotides matching TRBD1. Looked up from germline, CDR1 is SGHDT and CDR2 is YYEEEE. V lost 0 bases and J lost 7; bases outside the gene matches: 5. CDR3 size: 15 residues. The CDR3 loop reads CASSLGTGYSGELFF. CDR3 nucleotide sequence: TGTGCCAGCAGCTTGGGGACAGGGTACAGCGGGGAGCTGTTTTTT.

This clonotype was detected ten times or more. A much more abundant neighbour one base away suggests this may be a read error. The gene calls are TRBV5-1 and TRBJ2-7; a possible D gene is TRBD1 (6 bases). Looked up from germline, CDR1 is SGHRS and CDR2 is YFSETQ. The CDR3 sequence is 14 residues long. Trimming shortened V by 3 bases and J by 4 bases, and 14 bases separated the two germline ends. The CDR3 sequence: CASSWDQGSYEQYF. The CDR3 bases are TGCGCCAGCAGCTGGGACCAGGGGTCATACGAGCAGTACTTC.

With respect to this clonotype: One end of the junction is discordant with germline, which a read error may explain. This sequence joins TRBV7-3 and TRBJ2-1; 10 bases fit TRBD2. The CDR3 totals 15 residues. In germline, CDR1 is SGHTA, CDR2 FQGTGA. Here the CDR3 DNA reads TGTGCCAGCAGCATATCTAGCGGGAGTTTCGATGAGCGGTTCTTC. The encoded protein is CASSISSGSFDERFF.

This clonotype was seen many times. The V call is TRBV7-3, the J call TRBJ2-7; 7 bases match TRBD1. This CDR3 is 15 amino acids long. J lost 0 bases, V lost 5 bases, and 7 bases had no gene match. The germline V gene has CDR1 SGHTA and CDR2 FQGTGA. This CDR3 reads CASSPRTGLSYEQYF. The CDR3 DNA sequence: TGTGCCAGCAGCCCTCGGACAGGACTCTCCTACGAGCAGTACTTC.

This clonotype was observed at least ten times. The CDR3 DNA reads as TGCGCCAGCAGCCAAGATCCCACAGGGCGTCAAGAGACCCAGTACTTC. It specifies CASSQDPTGRQETQYF. V gene TRBV4-1 combines with J gene TRBJ2-5; possibly TRBD1 for D (6 bases). Deletions cut 0 bases from V and 2 bases from J, with 13 bases between. CDR1 is MGHRA, CDR2 YSYEKL, per germline. This CDR3 spans 16 amino acids.

This clonotype was seen a handful of times. This chain uses TRBV7-3 with TRBJ2-5, with no clear D. Germline CDR1 and CDR2: SGHTA and FQGTGA. This CDR3 comprises 16 residues. V shed 1 base and J shed 2 bases, with 14 bases lying between them. CDR3 DNA sequence: TGTGCCAGCAGCTTAAACGCGGCATTACCTCAAGAGACCCAGTACTTC. This gives the protein CASSLNAALPQETQYF.

Turning to this clonotype: One base away lies a much larger clone, so this may be a sequencing read error. The chain carries TRBV3-1 and TRBJ2-1, with D unresolved. Trimming took off 5 bases at V and 8 bases at J, with 7 bases between the two ends. CDR3 size: 11 residues. Germline assignment: CDR1 LGHDT and CDR2 YNNKEL (reference sequence). The CDR3 loop is CASSCTHEQFF. The CDR3 DNA follows: TGTGCCAGCAGCTGCACACATGAGCAGTTCTTC.

About this clonotype: A much larger clone lies one base from this, so it may be a read error. The chain recombines TRBV19 with TRBJ1-2; the D gene is possibly TRBD1 (6 bases). Trimming removed 7 bases from V and 4 bases from J, with 19 bases in between. The germline gives CDR1 LNHDA, CDR2 SQIVND (reference sequence). CDR3 length: 15 residues. This chain's CDR3 is CASTPRVHRAYGYTF. CDR3 bases: TGTGCCAGTACCCCTCGGGTACACAGGGCCTATGGCTACACCTTC. The full variable domain, its missing parts supplied by reference TRBV19 and TRBJ1-2, is DGGITQSPKYLFRKEGQNVTLSCEQNLNHDAMYWYRQDPGQGLRLIYYSQIVNDFQKGDIAEGYSVSREKKESFPLTVTSAQKNPTAFYLCASTPRVHRAYGYTFGSGTRLTVV.

This clonotype showed up just a few times. The genes are TRBV14 and TRBJ2-3, with TRBD2 matching 9 bases. V lost 4 bases and J lost 4; bases outside the gene matches: 6. The germline CDR1 and CDR2 sequences are SGHDN and FVKESK. This CDR3 is 15 amino acids long. CDR3 in DNA: TGTGCCAGCAGCCGAGTGGGACTAGCAGCAGATACGCAGTATTTT. It translates to CASSRVGLAADTQYF.

With regard to this clonotype: This clone may be a read error of a much larger clone one base away. This chain links TRBV24-1 with TRBJ1-5; TRBD1 aligns across 12 bases. Germline V gives CDR1 KGHDR, CDR2 SFDVKD. There are 13 residues in the CDR3. This CDR3 reads CATGTGGNQPLHF. The CDR3 bases are TGTGCCACCGGGACAGGGGGCAATCAGCCCCTGCATTTT.

The V and J genes are TRBV20-1 and TRBJ2-1, with 9 bases that match TRBD1. Germline CDR1 reads DFQATT; CDR2 reads SNEGSKA (reference sequence). CDR3 length: 17 residues. The trim removed 6 bases at V and 7 bases at J, leaving 19 bases unmatched. Written as DNA, the CDR3 is TGCAGTGCCCCGCGAGGCCGCCGGGACAGGGAGGGGAATGAGCAGTTCTTC. Protein: CSAPRGRRDREGNEQFF.

The sample holds a few counts of this clonotype. V and J are TRBV28 and TRBJ2-3; 15 bases are shared with TRBD2. The germline gives CDR1 MDHEN, CDR2 SYDVKM. The V gene end was trimmed by 4 bases and the J gene end by 2 bases; junction bases not matched to a gene: 10. The CDR3 is 19 residues long. Here the CDR3 DNA reads TGTGCCAGCAGTTCTACCTCCGGGACTAGCGGGAGGTCCACAGATACGCAGTATTTT. This codes for CASSSTSGTSGRSTDTQYF.

V gene TRBV20-1 combines with J gene TRBJ2-1; 11 bases are a match to TRBD2. This CDR3 comprises 14 residues. Germline assignment: CDR1 DFQATT and CDR2 SNEGSKA (reference sequence). Trimming took 6 bases from V and 1 from J; bases not matched to a gene: 2. The chain's CDR3 is CSATSGSSYNEQFF. Written as DNA, the CDR3 is TGCAGTGCCACTAGCGGGAGTTCCTACAATGAGCAGTTCTTC.

This clonotype was picked up many times. The chain is built from TRBV7-2 and TRBJ2-3; D possibly matches TRBD1 or TRBD2 (5 bases each). CDR1 and CDR2 from the germline V gene are SGHTA and FQGNSA. This CDR3 is built from 13 residues. Trimming left V 5 bases short and J 6 bases short, with 12 bases between. CDR3 nucleotides: TGTGCCAGCAGCCTGCTCAGGGACGATACGCAGTATTTT. Translated, it gives CASSLLRDDTQYF.

This clonotype was seen many times. This sequence joins TRBV5-1 and TRBJ2-1; 11 bases are a match to TRBD2. Trimming at V came to 4 bases and at J to 4 bases, leaving 7 bases not matched to a gene. CDR3 length: 16 amino acids. Germline-derived CDR1 and CDR2 are SGHRS and YFSETQ. DNA for the CDR3: TGCGCCAGCAGCCCTCAGACTAGCGGGGCTTACAATGAGCAGTTCTTC. Amino acids: CASSPQTSGAYNEQFF.

V and J are TRBV7-8 and TRBJ2-2; 9 bases fit TRBD2. V dropped 4 bases and J dropped 3; count of bases not matched to a gene: 9. Per germline, CDR1 SGHVS and CDR2 FQNEAQ. There are 17 residues in the CDR3. CDR3 DNA sequence: TGTGCCAGCAGCTCCCCATTTAGCGGGGGAGACACCGGGGAGCTGTTTTTT. Its protein product is CASSSPFSGGDTGELFF.

This clonotype was seen ten or more times. This sequence joins TRBV6-5 and TRBJ1-2; possibly TRBD1 for D (6 bases). From germline, CDR1 is MNHEY and CDR2 SVGAGI. Trimming shortened V by 7 bases and J by 5 bases, and 17 bases separated the two germline ends. CDR3 size: 14 residues. The CDR3 sequence: CASKGGAAWYGYTF. In DNA, the CDR3 is TGTGCCAGCAAAGGGGGGGCGGCCTGGTATGGCTACACCTTC.

This clonotype was recorded a few times. The chain couples TRBV25-1 to TRBJ1-5; D perhaps matches TRBD1 (5 bases). Germline V gene lookup returns CDR1 MGHDK and CDR2 SYGVNS. V was clipped by 3 bases and J by 6 bases, with 12 bases between them. CDR3 size: 14 residues. CDR3 coding DNA: TGTGCCAGCAGTGAGTGGGACGAGAGTCAGCCCCAGCATTTT. This codes for CASSEWDESQPQHF.

This clonotype was detected many times. One junction end disagrees with the germline gene, perhaps due to a read error. V and J are TRBV5-1 and TRBJ2-7; no definite D call. The germline V gene encodes CDR1 SGHRS and CDR2 YFSETQ. The CDR3 covers 14 residues. In DNA, the CDR3 is TGCGCCAGCAGCCCCAGGCTGGGCTCCCACGAGCAGTACTTC. Amino acid sequence: CASSPRLGSHEQYF.

The chain combines TRBV20-1 with TRBJ2-1; 9 positions match TRBD2. Losses at the gene ends were 6 bases for V and 8 bases for J; bases not matched to a gene: 8. The germline V gene has CDR1 DFQATT and CDR2 SNEGSKA (reference sequence). This CDR3 has 13 residues. The CDR3 sequence is CSAPGAGGYEQFF. In nucleotides, the CDR3 is TGCAGTGCACCAGGAGCGGGGGGTTATGAGCAGTTCTTC.